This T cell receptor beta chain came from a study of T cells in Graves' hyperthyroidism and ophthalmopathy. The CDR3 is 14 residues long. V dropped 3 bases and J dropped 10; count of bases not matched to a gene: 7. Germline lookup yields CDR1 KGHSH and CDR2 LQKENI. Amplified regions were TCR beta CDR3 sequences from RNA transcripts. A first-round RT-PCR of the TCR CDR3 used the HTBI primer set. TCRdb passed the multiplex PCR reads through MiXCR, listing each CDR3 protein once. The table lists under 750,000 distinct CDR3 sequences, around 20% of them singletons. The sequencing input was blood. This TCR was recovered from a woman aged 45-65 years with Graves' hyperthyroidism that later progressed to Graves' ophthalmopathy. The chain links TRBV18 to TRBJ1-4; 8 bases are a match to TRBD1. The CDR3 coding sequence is TGTGCCAGCTCACCCTCAGGGGGCTCTGCAAAACTGTTTTTT. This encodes CASSPSGGSAKLFF. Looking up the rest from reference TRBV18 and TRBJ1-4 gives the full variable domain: NAGVMQNPRHLVRRRGQEARLRCSPMKGHSHVYWYRQLPEEGLKFMVYLQKENIIDESGMPKERFSAEFPKEGPSILRIQQVVRGDSAAYFCASSPSGGSAKLFFGSGTQLSVL.